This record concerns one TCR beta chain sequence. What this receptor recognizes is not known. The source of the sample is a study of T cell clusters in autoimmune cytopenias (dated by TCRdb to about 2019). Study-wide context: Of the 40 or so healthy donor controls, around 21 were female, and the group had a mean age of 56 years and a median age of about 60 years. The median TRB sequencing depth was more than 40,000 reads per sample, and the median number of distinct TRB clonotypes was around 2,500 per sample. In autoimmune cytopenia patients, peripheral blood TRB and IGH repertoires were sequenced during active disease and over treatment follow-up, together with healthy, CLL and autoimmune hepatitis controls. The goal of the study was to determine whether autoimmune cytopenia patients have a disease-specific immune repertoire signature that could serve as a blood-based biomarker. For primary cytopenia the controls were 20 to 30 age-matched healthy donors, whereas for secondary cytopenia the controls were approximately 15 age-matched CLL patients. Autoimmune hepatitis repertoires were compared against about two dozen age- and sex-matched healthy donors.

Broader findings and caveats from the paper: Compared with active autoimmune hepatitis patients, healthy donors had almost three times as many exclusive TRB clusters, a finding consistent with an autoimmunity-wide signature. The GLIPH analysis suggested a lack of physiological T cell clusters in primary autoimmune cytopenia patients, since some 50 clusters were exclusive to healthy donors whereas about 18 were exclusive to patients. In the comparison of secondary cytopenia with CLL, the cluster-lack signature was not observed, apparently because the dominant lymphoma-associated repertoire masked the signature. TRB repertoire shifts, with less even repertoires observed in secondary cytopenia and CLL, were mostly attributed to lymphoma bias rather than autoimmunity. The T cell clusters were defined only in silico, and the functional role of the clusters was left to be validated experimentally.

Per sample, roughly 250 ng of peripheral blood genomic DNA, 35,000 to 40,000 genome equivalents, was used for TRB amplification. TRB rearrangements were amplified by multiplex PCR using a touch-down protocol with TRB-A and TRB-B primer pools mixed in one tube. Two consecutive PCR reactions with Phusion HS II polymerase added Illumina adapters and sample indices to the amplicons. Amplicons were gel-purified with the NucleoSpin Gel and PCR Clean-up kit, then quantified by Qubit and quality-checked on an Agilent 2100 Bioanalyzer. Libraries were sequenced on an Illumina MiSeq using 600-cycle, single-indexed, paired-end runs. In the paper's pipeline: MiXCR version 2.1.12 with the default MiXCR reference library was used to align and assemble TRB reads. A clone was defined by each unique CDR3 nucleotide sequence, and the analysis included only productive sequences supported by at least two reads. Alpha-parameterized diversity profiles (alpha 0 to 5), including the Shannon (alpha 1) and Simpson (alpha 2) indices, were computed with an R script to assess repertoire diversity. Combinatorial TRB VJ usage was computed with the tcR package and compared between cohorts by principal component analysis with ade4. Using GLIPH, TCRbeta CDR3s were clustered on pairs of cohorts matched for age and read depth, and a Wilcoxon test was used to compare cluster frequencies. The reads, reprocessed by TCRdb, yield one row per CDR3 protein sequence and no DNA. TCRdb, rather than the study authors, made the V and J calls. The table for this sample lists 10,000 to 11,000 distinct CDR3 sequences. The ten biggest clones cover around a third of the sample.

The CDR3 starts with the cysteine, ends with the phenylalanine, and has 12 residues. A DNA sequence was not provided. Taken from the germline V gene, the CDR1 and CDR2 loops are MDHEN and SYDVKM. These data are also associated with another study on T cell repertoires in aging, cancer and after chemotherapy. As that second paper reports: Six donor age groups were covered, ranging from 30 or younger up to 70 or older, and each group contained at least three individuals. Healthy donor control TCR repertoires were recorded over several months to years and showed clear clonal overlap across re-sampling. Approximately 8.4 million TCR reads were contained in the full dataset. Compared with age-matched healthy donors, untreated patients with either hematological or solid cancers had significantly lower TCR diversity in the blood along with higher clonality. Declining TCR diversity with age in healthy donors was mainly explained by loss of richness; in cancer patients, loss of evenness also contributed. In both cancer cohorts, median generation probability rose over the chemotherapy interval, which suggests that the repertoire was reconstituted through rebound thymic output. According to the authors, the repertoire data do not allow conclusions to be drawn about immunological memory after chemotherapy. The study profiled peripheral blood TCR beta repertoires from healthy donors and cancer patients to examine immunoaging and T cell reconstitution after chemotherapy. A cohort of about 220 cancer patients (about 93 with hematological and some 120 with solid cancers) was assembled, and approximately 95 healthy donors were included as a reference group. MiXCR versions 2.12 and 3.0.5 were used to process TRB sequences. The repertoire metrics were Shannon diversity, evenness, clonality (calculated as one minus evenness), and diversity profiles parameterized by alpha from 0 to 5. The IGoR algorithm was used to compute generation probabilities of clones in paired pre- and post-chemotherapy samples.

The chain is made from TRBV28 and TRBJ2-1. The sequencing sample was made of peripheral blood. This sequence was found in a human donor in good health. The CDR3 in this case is CASSPITNEQFF.